The text below deals with one T cell receptor (beta chain). Its target antigen remains unknown. Within one base of it there is no much larger clone, and no base qualities were kept. RNA was extracted from bulk unsorted tissue and checked for quality with a NanoDrop ND-1000 and an Agilent 2100. For the normal lung samples, distant non-tumor tissue was collected more than 3 cm away from the tumor edge. All donors had newly diagnosed lung cancer, had not received prior chemotherapy, and were admitted for thoracic surgery in China between August and November 2014. Patients who had received previous radiotherapy or chemotherapy, or who had another concurrent cancer, were excluded from the study. Surgical tissue pieces of about 1-2.1 cm3 were preserved in RNAlater solution and were kept at -80 degrees C until use. The data were taken from a study of tumor and adjacent non-tumor tissue in lung cancer (dated by TCRdb to the late 2010s). Regarding the study in general: The cohort included about a dozen adenocarcinoma, 2 squamous cell carcinoma and 1 small cell lung cancer patients. The roughly 15 enrolled patients, of whom approximately 10 were men and 5 were women, were aged roughly 30 to 85 years and were diagnosed with TNM stage I to III disease. In total, sequencing yielded fewer than 150 million productive TCRbeta reads, which works out to an average of approximately 4.2 million reads per sample. The study compared bulk TCRbeta repertoires between lung tumor tissue and matched distant non-tumor lung tissue from over twelve lung cancer patients. TCRbeta CDR3 sequencing was performed on 25 to 35 paired specimens, with one tumor sample and one normal lung sample collected per patient.

The junction carries 11 bases between V and J, which are trimmed by 8 bases and 0 bases respectively. CDR1 and CDR2 (MNHEY, SVGEGT) derive from the germline V gene. The CDR3 spans 13 residues, from the cysteine through the valine. Only the CDR3 part of the read is kept: 39 bases, read in frame from the first base. The full study reports these points: A significantly larger cumulative share of the repertoire was made up by the top 100 clones in normal lung than in tumor tissue. With only around 16 patients in the cohort, the authors noted that larger samples and more detailed clinical data are needed. Significantly higher TCR diversity was found in younger patients, and higher tumor TCR diversity was associated with shorter overall and disease-free survival. Tumor tissue showed significantly greater TCR diversity (inverse Simpson) than normal lung tissue (about 410 vs 180, P = 0.0075, Mann-Whitney U test). Peripheral blood was not sequenced, so blood TCRbeta repertoires were not examined in the lung cancer patients of the study. The methods do not name the sequencing platform or mention unique molecular identifiers.

The library was prepared using multiplex PCR. Instrument on record: Illumina HiSeq 2500. TCRbeta libraries were constructed through three rounds of nested PCR with primers (Table S4) according to protocols modified from ARM-PCR. Before sequencing, PCR products of 200-500 bp were cut from the gel and purified using the QIAquick gel extraction kit. The authors' pipeline ran thus. Reads were cleaned with Trimmomatic, merged with FLASH into complete CDR3 sequences, and assigned to V(D)J germline segments with MiTCR. Clonal diversity was calculated as the inverse Simpson's index using VDJtools. In-frame sequences lacking a premature stop codon were counted as productive reads. In TCRdb, the public reads were trimmed at Q25 with fastp and aligned with MiXCR, with productive beta chains retained. Each record represents a unique CDR3 protein, reported with the most common genes and DNA among its rows. The V and J calls follow TCRdb's processing rather than the paper's. The sample yields 98,000 or so distinct CDR3 sequences; 80% were counted once. The ten largest clones capture approximately 28% of the sample.

The V gene is TRBV6-2 or TRBV6-3 and the J gene is TRBJ2-7, with the identity of the D gene unclear. Sequenced input: distant non-tumor lung tissue. This TCR came from a man in his 60s with small cell lung cancer. CDR3 protein: CASGIDISYEQYV. The sequenced DNA is TGTGCCAGCGGTATAGACATCTCCTACGAGCAGTACGTC.